This T cell receptor beta chain was found in a study of T cell changes during pregnancy in multiple sclerosis. Assay used: immunoSEQ multiplex PCR; TCRdb lists only in-frame clones, some missing. This sample has fewer than 40,000 clones; 92% occur once, and the top ten carry approximately 0.38%. The V gene lost 4 bases and the J gene lost 3 bases, with 15 bases spanning the gap. The germline V gene encodes CDR1 SEHNR and CDR2 FQNEAQ (reference sequence). CDR3 length: 15 amino acids. This clonotype was obtained from a female donor in good health, enrolled as a control in a pregnancy study. The chain carries TRBV7-9 and TRBJ1-1; unclear D gene. The input for sequencing was CD4+ T cells from peripheral blood mononuclear cells, taken after pregnancy. For the CDR3, the DNA is TGTGCCAGCAGCTCCCGCGGCATCGGGGACACTGAAGCTTTCTTT. Its translation: CASSSRGIGDTEAFF.